This passage covers 5 T cell receptor beta chains from one sample sequenced in a study of T cell responses to AZD1222 COVID-19 vaccine. Sequenced by immunoSEQ multiplex PCR; TCRdb stores in-frame clones only, minus some. The table has about 130,000 clones, 80% to 95% seen once. The sample here was peripheral blood, taken 28 days after the second AZD1222 dose. The receptor set was obtained from an adult who received the AZD1222 COVID-19 vaccine.

The V call is TRBV18, the J call TRBJ1-5; the D gene is possibly TRBD1 (6 bases). The V end lost 6 bases, the J end lost 4 bases, and 16 bases lay between the germline ends. The length of the CDR3 is 15 residues. Germline lookup yields CDR1 KGHSH and CDR2 LQKENI. CDR3 residues: CASSLAGQTNQPQHF. CDR3 coding DNA: TGTGCCAGCTCTCTGGCTGGACAGACGAATCAGCCCCAGCATTTT.

There are a few counts of this clone. In DNA form, the CDR3 reads TGTGCCAGCAGGGCCGGGACGGTCTCCTCTGGGGCCAACGTCCTGACTTTC. As protein: CASRAGTVSSGANVLTF. The genes are TRBV7-9 and TRBJ2-6; D is possibly TRBD1 or TRBD2 (5 bases each). Germline CDR1 is SEHNR and CDR2 is FQNEAQ (reference sequence). Trimming removed 6 bases at V and 0 bases at J, with 15 bases between. The length of the CDR3 is 17 residues.

The chain combines TRBV12-5 with TRBJ1-6; D is ambiguous. CDR1 and CDR2 from the germline V gene are LGHNT and FRNRAP. The CDR3 is 13 residues long. Trimming cost V 0 bases and J 7 bases, with 4 bases left between them. CDR3 in DNA: TGTGCTAGTGGTTTGGTGGAAAATTCACCCCTCCACTTT. It yields the protein CASGLVENSPLHF.

The genes are TRBV7-2 and TRBJ1-1, with 8 nucleotides matching TRBD1. The CDR3 length is 13 residues. Germline V gene lookup returns CDR1 SGHTA and CDR2 FQGNSA. The V and J ends lost 5 bases and 3 bases, in that order; junction bases with no gene match: 2. DNA of the CDR3: TGTGCCAGCAGCCAGACAGGGGACACTGAAGCTTTCTTT. It codes for CASSQTGDTEAFF.

This clone showed up just once. The chain is built from TRBV19 and TRBJ1-4, with TRBD1 as a possible D gene (6 bases). The CDR3 consists of 15 residues. Germline CDR1 reads LNHDA; CDR2 reads SQIVND (reference sequence). The germline V and J ends were trimmed by 3 bases and 7 bases, with 15 bases remaining between them. CDR3 residues: CASSIGQPSGEKLFF. CDR3 sequence (DNA): TGTGCCAGTAGTATTGGACAGCCTAGTGGTGAAAAACTGTTTTTT.